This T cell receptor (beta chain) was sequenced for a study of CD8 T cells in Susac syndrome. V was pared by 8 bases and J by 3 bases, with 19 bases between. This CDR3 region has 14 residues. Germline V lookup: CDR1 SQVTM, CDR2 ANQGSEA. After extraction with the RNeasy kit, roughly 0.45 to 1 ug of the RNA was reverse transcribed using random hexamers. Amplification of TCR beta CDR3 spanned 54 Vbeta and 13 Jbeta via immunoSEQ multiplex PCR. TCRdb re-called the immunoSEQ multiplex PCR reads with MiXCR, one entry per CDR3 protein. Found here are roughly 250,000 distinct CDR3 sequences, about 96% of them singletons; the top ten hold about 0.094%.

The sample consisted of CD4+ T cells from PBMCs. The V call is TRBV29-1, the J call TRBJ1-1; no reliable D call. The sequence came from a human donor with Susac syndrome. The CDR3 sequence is CSPGIPPWDTEAFF. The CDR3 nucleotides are TGCAGCCCTGGGATTCCCCCCTGGGACACTGAAGCTTTCTTT.